The rows below give T cell receptor beta chains drawn from one sample of a study of T cells after yellow fever vaccination. Each CDR3 protein is one row after TCRdb ran MiXCR on the 5' RACE reads. Among some 500,000 distinct CDR3 sequences listed, roughly 14% were seen once. The sample in question was PBMCs, obtained on the day of the yellow fever booster vaccination. These receptors all come from a man aged 25 to 40 who received the YFV17D yellow fever vaccine. CDR3s include the opening cysteine and the closing phenylalanine or tryptophan.

j_call v_call cdr3_aa
TRBJ2-7 TRBV19 CATETLYGSYEQYF
TRBJ2-3 TRBV4-3 CASSQAVDYVTDTQYF
TRBJ2-7 TRBV12-5 CASGFGDRGSHEQYF
TRBJ2-5 TRBV9 CASSVRQGRETQYF
TRBJ2-5 TRBV19 CASSIAPGDAPGETQYF
TRBJ2-3 TRBV7-2 CASSLGQGFPDTQYF
TRBJ2-3 TRBV6-1 CASSDRRGTDTQYF
TRBJ2-5 TRBV30 CALQITETQYF
TRBJ2-7 TRBV29-1 CSVAGLAHRPYEQYF
TRBJ2-1 TRBV6-2/TRBV6-3 CASTRGGGTYNEQFF
TRBJ2-1 TRBV7-7 CASSSTRGAGADEQFF
TRBJ1-5 TRBV19 CASSSLGDGGSNQPQHF
TRBJ2-5 TRBV27 CAGAPKKPQYF
TRBJ2-1 TRBV7-9 CASSLDPREQFF
TRBJ2-3 TRBV25-1 CASKSLVTDTQYF
TRBJ2-5 TRBV18 CASSSGTRAQETQYF
TRBJ2-7 TRBV19 CASSVAGTDYEQYF
TRBJ1-5 TRBV12-5 CASGAPRDSNSNQPQHF
TRBJ2-7 TRBV5-1 CASSSERLAQYF
TRBJ1-2 TRBV4-1 CASSPKLGQGLRSGYTF
TRBJ2-7 TRBV29-1 CSVEGEGPEQYF
TRBJ2-7 TRBV20-1 CSARDRARRYEQYF
TRBJ2-1 TRBV10-2 CASSDTSYYNEQFF
TRBJ2-5 TRBV10-3 CAISETYQQGETQYF
TRBJ2-1 TRBV11-2 CASSLSRKEQFF
TRBJ2-3 TRBV30 CAWRVYRGSTDTQYF
TRBJ1-6 TRBV12-3/TRBV12-4 CASSQGQGAWSPLHF
TRBJ2-7 TRBV29-1 CSVEVFSPGTTEQYF
TRBJ2-3 TRBV7-2 CASREFRNRPDTQYF
TRBJ2-7 TRBV12-3/TRBV12-4 CASSPSFEQYF
TRBJ1-1 TRBV29-1 CSVASTGGTEAFF
TRBJ2-7 TRBV5-1 CASSLLDSDYEQYF
TRBJ2-1 TRBV27 CATSGSGLGNNEQFF
TRBJ1-2 TRBV4-2 CASSQEEWGWVYGYTF
TRBJ1-1 TRBV5-1 CASSRERLTEAFF
TRBJ2-1 TRBV7-6 CASKNRGQRDGEQFF
TRBJ2-2 TRBV7-6 CAMGGGPNTGELFF
TRBJ2-6 TRBV12-3/TRBV12-4 CASSLPARVFGANVLTF
TRBJ2-1 TRBV6-2/TRBV6-3 CASSHRPGVYNEQFF
TRBJ2-1 TRBV4-3 CASSPARGWENEQFF
TRBJ2-2 TRBV12-3/TRBV12-4 CASSLGGAELRTGELFF
TRBJ2-7 TRBV18 CASSPGRDPYEQYF
TRBJ2-1 TRBV18 CASSPGTGTYNEQFF
TRBJ2-7 TRBV6-2/TRBV6-3 CASKGLAGLWEQYF
TRBJ1-6 TRBV12-3/TRBV12-4 CASSLGLSSPLHF
TRBJ1-2 TRBV28 CASSGTAVYGYTF
TRBJ2-1 TRBV4-3 CASSQEWYNEQFF
TRBJ2-3 TRBV20-1 CSQPGQGIDTQYF
TRBJ2-7 TRBV12-3/TRBV12-4 CASSPPGLAAEQYF
TRBJ2-1 TRBV20-1 CSASWDGSYNEQFF
TRBJ2-5 TRBV4-3 CASSQNGGTSGALETQYF
TRBJ2-1 TRBV4-3 CASSQDGTSAMLKFF
TRBJ2-5 TRBV27 CASSNLPLADYQETQYF
TRBJ1-1 TRBV29-1 CSPRQLEAFF
TRBJ2-5 TRBV20-1 CSARDLRVQTQYF
TRBJ1-6 TRBV9 CASSPQRFNNSPLHF
TRBJ2-3 TRBV3-1 CASSQDGMSTDTQYF